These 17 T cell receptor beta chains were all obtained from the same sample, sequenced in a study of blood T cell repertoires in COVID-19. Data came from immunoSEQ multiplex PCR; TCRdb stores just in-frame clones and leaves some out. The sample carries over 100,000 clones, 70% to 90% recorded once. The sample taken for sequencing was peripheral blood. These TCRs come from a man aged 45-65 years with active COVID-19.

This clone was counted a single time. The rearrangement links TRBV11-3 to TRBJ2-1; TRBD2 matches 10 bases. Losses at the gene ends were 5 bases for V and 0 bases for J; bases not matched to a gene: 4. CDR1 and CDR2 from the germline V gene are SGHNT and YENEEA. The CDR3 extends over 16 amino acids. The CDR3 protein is CASSPAGGDSYNEQFF. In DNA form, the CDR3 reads TGTGCCAGCAGCCCAGCGGGGGGGGACTCCTACAATGAGCAGTTCTTC. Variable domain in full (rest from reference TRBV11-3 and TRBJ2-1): EAGVVQSPRYKIIEKKQPVAFWCNPISGHNTLYWYLQNLGQGPELLIRYENEEAVDDSQLPKDRFSAERLKGVDSTLKIQPAELGDSAVYLCASSPAGGDSYNEQFFGPGTRLTVL.

The chain's CDR3 is CASSQGAYEQYF. The DNA of the CDR3 is TGTGCCAGCAGCCAGGGGGCCTACGAGCAGTACTTC. The chain recombines TRBV7-2 with TRBJ2-7, with 7 bases identical to TRBD1. The V gene's germline CDR1 is SGHTA and CDR2 FQGNSA. There are 12 residues in the CDR3. The trim removed 5 bases at V and 2 bases at J, leaving 0 bases unmatched.

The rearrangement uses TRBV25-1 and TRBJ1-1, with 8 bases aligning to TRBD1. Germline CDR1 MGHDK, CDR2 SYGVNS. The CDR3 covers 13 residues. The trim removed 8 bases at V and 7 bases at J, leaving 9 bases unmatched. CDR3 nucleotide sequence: TGTGCCAGCTTAGGACAGGGAAGGGTTGAAGCTTTCTTT. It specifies CASLGQGRVEAFF.

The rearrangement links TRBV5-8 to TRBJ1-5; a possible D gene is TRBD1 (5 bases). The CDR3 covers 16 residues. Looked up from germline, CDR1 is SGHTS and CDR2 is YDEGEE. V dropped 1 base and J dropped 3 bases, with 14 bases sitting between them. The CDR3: CASSLNPGGFNQPQHF. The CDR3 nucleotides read TGTGCCAGCAGCTTGAATCCCGGGGGTTTCAATCAGCCCCAGCATTTT.

The CDR3, as DNA: TGTGCCAGCAGCCGCCGACTAGCGGACCGCACAGATACGCAGTATTTT. Protein: CASSRRLADRTDTQYF. The chain links TRBV4-2 to TRBJ2-3; 9 bases are a match to TRBD2. From germline, CDR1 is LGHNA and CDR2 YNFKEQ. CDR3 length: 16 residues. The V and J ends lost 4 bases and 1 base, in that order; junction bases with no gene match: 6.

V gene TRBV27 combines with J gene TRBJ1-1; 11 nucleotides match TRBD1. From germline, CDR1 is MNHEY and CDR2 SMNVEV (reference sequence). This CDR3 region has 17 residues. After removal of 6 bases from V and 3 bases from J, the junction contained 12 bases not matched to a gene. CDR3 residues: CASSSLGTGGVDTEAFF. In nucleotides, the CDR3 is TGTGCCAGCAGCTCCCTAGGGACAGGGGGGGTAGACACTGAAGCTTTCTTT.

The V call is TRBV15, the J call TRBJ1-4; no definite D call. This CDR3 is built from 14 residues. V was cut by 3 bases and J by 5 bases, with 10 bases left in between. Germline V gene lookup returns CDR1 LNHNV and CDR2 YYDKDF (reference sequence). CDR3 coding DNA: TGTGCCACCAGCAGCCTGACGGGAAATGAAAAACTGTTTTTT. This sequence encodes CATSSLTGNEKLFF.

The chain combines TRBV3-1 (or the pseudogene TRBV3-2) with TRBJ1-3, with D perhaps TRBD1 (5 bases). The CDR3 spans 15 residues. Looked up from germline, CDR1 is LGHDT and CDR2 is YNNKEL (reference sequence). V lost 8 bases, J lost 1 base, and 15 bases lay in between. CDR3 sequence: CASSGAESSGNTIYF. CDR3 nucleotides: TGTGCCAGCTCTGGGGCGGAATCGTCTGGAAACACCATATATTTT.

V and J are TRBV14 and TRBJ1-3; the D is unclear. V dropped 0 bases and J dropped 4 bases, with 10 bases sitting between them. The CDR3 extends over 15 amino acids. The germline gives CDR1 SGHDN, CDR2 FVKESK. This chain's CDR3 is CASSQERGSGNTIYF. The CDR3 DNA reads TGTGCCAGCAGCCAAGAACGGGGTTCCGGAAACACCATATATTTT. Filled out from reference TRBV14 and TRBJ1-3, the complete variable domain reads EAGVTQFPSHSVIEKGQTVTLRCDPISGHDNLYWYRRVMGKEIKFLLHFVKESKQDESGMPNNRFLAERTGGTYSTLKVQPAELEDSGVYFCASSQERGSGNTIYFGEGSWLTVV.

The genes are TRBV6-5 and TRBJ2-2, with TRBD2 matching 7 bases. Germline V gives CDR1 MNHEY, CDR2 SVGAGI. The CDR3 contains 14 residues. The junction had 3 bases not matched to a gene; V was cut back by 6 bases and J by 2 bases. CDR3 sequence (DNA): TGTGCCAGCAGGAGGGACTATAACACCGGGGAGCTGTTTTTT. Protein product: CASRRDYNTGELFF.

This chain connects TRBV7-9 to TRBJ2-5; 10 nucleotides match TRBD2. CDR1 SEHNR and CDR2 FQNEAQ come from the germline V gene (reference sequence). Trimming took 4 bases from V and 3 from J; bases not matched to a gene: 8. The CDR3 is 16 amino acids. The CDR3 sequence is CASSSTSGEIKETQYF. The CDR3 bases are TGTGCCAGCAGCTCTACTAGCGGGGAGATTAAAGAGACCCAGTACTTC.

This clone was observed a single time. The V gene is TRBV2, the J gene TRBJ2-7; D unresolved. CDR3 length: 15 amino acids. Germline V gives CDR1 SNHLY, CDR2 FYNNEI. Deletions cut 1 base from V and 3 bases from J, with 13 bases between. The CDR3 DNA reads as TGTGCCAGCAGTGAAGGCGGTTTGGAAGTCTACGAGCAGTACTTC. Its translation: CASSEGGLEVYEQYF.

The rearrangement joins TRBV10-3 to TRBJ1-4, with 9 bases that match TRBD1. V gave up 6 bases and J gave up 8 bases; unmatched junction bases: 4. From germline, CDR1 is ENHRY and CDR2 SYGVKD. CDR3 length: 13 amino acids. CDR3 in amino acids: CAISGGQGEKLFF. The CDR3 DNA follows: TGTGCCATCAGCGGGGGACAGGGCGAAAAACTGTTTTTT.

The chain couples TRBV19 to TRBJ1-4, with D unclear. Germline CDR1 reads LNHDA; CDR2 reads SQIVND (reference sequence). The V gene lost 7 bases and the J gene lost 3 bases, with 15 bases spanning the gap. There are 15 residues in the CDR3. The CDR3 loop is CASKPGQAANEKLFF. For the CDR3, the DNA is TGTGCCAGTAAGCCCGGTCAGGCCGCTAATGAAAAACTGTTTTTT.

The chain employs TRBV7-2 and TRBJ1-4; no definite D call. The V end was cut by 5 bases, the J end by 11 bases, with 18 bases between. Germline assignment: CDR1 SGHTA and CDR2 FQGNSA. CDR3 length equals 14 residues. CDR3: CASSVTMEARKLFF. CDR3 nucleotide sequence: TGTGCCAGCAGCGTAACGATGGAGGCGCGGAAACTGTTTTTT. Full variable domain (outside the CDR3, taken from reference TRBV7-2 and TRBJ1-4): GAGVSQSPSNKVTEKGKDVELRCDPISGHTALYWYRQSLGQGLEFLIYFQGNSAPDKSGLPSDRFSAERTGGSVSTLTIQRTQQEDSAVYLCASSVTMEARKLFFGSGTQLSVL.

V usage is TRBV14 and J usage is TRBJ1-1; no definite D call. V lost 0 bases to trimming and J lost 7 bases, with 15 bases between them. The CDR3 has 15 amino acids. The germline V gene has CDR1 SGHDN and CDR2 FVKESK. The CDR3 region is CASSQDSAVRFEAFF. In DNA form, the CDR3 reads TGTGCCAGCAGCCAAGATTCGGCGGTTCGGTTTGAAGCTTTCTTT.

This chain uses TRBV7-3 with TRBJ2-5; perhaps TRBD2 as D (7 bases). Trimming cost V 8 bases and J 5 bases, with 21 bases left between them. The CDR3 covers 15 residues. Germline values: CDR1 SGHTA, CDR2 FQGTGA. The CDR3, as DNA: TGTGCCAGCTGGGGGTCGGGGGGCGTACAGGAGACCCAGTACTTC. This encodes CASWGSGGVQETQYF.